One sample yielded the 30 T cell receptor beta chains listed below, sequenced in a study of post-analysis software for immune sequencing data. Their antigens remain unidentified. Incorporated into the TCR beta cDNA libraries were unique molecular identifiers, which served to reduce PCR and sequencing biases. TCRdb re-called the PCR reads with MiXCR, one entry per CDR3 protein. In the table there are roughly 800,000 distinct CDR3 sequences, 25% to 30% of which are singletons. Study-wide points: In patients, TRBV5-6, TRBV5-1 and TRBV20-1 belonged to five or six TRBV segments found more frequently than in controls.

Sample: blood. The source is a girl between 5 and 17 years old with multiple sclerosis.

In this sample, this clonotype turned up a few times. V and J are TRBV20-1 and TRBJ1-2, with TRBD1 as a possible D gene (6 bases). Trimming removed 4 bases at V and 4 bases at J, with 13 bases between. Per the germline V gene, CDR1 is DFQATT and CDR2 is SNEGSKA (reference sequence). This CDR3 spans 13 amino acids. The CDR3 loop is CSAMRQGLYGYTF. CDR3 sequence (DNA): TGCAGTGCTATGCGGCAGGGGCTCTATGGCTACACCTTC.

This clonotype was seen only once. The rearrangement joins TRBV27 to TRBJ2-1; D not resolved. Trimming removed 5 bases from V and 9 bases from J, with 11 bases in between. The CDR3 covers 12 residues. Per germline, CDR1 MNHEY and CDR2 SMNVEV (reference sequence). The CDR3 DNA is TGTGCCAGCAGTCCGAGGTCGGCTGAGCAGTTCTTC. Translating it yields CASSPRSAEQFF.

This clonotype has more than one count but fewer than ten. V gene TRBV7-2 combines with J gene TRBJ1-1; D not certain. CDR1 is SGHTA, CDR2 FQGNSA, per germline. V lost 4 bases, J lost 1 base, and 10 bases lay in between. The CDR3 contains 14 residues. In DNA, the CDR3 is TGTGCCAGCAGCTCCAGAGTCCAGAACACTGAAGCTTTCTTT. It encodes CASSSRVQNTEAFF.

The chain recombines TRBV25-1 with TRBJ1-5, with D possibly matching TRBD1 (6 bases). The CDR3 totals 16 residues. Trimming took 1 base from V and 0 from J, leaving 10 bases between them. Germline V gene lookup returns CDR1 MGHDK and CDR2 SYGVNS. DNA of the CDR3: TGTGCCAGCAGTGAATGGGGGGGCTATAGCAATCAGCCCCAGCATTTT. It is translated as CASSEWGGYSNQPQHF.

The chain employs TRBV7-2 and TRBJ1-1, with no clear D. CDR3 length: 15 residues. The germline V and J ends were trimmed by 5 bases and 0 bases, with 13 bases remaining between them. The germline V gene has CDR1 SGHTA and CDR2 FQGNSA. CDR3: CASSLSVRVNTEAFF. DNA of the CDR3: TGTGCCAGCAGCCTTAGCGTTCGAGTGAACACTGAAGCTTTCTTT.

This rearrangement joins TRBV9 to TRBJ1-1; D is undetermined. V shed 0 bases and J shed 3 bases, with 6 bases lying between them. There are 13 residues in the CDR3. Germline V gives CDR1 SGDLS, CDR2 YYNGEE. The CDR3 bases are TGTGCCAGCAGCGTAGCTGGGCACACTGAAGCTTTCTTT. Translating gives CASSVAGHTEAFF.

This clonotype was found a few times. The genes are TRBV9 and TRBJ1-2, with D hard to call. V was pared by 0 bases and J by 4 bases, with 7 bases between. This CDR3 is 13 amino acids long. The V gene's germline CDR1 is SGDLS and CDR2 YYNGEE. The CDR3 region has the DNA TGTGCCAGCAGCGTAGGTGGGGTCTATGGCTACACCTTC. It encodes CASSVGGVYGYTF.

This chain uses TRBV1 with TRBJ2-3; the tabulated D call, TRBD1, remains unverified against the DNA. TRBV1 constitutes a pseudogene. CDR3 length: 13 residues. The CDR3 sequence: CTSNSGGTDTQYF. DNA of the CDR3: TGCACCAGCAACTCAGGGGGCACAGATACGCAGTATTTT.

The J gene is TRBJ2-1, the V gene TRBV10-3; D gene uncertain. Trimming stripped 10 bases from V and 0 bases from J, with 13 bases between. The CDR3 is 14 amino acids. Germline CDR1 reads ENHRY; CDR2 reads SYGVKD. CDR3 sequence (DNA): TGTGCCACCGGACGTACCAGCTCCTACAATGAGCAGTTCTTC. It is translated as CATGRTSSYNEQFF.

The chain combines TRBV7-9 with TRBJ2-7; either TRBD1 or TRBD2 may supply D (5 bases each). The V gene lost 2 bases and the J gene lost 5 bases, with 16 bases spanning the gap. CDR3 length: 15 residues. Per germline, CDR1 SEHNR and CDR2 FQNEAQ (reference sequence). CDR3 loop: CASSLRDGETNEQYF. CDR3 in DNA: TGTGCCAGCAGCTTACGGGACGGGGAGACCAACGAGCAGTACTTC.

CDR3 nucleotide sequence: TGCAGTGCTAGAGCCAGCGGGAGGGCCCCCAATGAGCAGTTCTTC. It yields the protein CSARASGRAPNEQFF. The chain links TRBV20-1 to TRBJ2-1; 10 bases fit TRBD2. After removal of 1 base from V and 6 bases from J, the junction contained 6 bases not matched to a gene. The CDR3 has 15 amino acids. In germline, CDR1 is DFQATT, CDR2 SNEGSKA (reference sequence).

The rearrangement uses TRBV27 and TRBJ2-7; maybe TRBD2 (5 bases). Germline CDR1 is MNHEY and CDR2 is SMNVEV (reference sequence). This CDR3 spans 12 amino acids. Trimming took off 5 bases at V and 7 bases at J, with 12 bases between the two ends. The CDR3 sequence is CASSPTTGEQYF. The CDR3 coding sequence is TGTGCCAGCAGTCCCACCACGGGGGAGCAGTACTTC.

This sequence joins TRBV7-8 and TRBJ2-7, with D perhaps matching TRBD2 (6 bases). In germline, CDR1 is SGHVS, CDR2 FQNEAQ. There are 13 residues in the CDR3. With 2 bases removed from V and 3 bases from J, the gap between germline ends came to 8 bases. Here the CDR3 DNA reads TGTGCCAGCAGCTTACGCGGGAACTACGAGCAGTACTTC. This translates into CASSLRGNYEQYF.

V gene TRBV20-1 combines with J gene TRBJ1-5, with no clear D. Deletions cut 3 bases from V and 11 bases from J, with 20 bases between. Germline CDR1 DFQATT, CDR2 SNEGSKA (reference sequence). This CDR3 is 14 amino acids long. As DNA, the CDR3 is TGCAGTGCTAGTCCCTTAGGACGGAGCAGCTCCCAGCATTTT. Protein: CSASPLGRSSSQHF.

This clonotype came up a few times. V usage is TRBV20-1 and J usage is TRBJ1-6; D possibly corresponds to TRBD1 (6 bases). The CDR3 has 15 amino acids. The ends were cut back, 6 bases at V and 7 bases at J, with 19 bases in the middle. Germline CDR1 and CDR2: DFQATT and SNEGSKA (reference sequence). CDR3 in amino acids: CSATNDGGENSPLHF. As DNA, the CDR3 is TGCAGTGCCACCAATGACGGGGGCGAGAATTCACCCCTCCACTTT.

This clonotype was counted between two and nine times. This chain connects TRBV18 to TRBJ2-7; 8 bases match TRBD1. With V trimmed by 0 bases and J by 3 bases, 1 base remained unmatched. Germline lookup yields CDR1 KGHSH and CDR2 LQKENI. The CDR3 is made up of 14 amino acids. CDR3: CASSPPGQVYEQYF. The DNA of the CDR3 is TGTGCCAGCTCACCACCGGGACAGGTCTACGAGCAGTACTTC. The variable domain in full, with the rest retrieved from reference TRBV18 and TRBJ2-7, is NAGVMQNPRHLVRRRGQEARLRCSPMKGHSHVYWYRQLPEEGLKFMVYLQKENIIDESGMPKERFSAEFPKEGPSILRIQQVVRGDSAAYFCASSPPGQVYEQYFGPGTRLTVT.

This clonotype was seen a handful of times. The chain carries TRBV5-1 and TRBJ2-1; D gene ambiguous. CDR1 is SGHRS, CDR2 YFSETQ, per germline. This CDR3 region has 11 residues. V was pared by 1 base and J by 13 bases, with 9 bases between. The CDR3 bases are TGCGCCAGCAGCTTGATTGACATTCAGTTCTTC. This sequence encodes CASSLIDIQFF.

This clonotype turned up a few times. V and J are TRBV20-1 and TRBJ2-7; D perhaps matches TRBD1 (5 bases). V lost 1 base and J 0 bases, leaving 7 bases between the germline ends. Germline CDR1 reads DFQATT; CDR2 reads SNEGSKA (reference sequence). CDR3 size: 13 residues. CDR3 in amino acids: CSARGGLSYEQYF. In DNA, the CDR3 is TGCAGTGCTAGAGGGGGCCTCTCCTACGAGCAGTACTTC.

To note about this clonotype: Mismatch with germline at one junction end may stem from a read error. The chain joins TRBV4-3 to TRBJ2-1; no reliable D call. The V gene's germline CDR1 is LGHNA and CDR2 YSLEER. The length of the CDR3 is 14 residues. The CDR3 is CASSQDLFGNEQFF. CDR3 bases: TGCGCCAGCAGTCAAGACCTCTTTGGGAATGAGCAGTTCTTC.

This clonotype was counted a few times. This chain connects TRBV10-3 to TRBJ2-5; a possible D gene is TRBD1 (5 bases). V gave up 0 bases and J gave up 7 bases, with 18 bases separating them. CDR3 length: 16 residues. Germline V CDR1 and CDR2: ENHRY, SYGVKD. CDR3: CAISESFGTDQGTQYF. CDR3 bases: TGTGCCATCAGTGAGTCGTTTGGAACCGACCAGGGGACCCAGTACTTC.

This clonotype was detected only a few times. CDR3 bases: TGCAGTGCTCGGTACAGAACCAAGGGGGTTGGCCAGTACTTC. Protein: CSARYRTKGVGQYF. The chain uses TRBV20-1 and TRBJ2-5; possible D gene TRBD1, 6 bases. The V end was cut by 5 bases, the J end by 10 bases, with 23 bases between. Germline-derived CDR1 and CDR2 are DFQATT and SNEGSKA (reference sequence). CDR3 size: 14 residues.

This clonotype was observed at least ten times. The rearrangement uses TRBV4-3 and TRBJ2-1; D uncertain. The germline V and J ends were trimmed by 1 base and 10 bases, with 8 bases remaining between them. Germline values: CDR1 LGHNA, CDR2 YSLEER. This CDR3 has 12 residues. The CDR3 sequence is CASSQGASEQFF. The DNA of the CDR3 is TGCGCCAGCAGCCAAGGAGCCTCGGAGCAGTTCTTC.

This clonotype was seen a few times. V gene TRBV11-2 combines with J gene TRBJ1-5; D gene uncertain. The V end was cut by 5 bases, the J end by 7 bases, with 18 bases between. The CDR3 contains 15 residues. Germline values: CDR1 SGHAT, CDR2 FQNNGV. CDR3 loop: CASSPNGMAGQPQHF. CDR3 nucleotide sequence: TGTGCCAGCAGCCCGAACGGGATGGCGGGGCAGCCCCAGCATTTT.

CDR3 nucleotides: TGCAGCGTTCGGCGGACTAGCGGGGCCGGGGAGCTGTTTTTT. It codes for CSVRRTSGAGELFF. The chain couples TRBV29-1 to TRBJ2-2, with 12 positions matching TRBD2. CDR1 is SQVTM and CDR2 is ANQGSEA in the germline V gene. The J segment lost 6 bases and the V segment lost 5 bases, leaving 4 bases of the junction unmatched. The CDR3 is 14 residues long.

The CDR3 loop reads CASSELGQGLGSYEQYF. DNA of the CDR3: TGTGCCAGCAGTGAATTAGGTCAGGGGTTAGGCTCCTACGAGCAGTACTTC. The V gene is TRBV25-1, the J gene TRBJ2-7, with D perhaps matching TRBD1 (6 bases). The ends were cut back, 1 base at V and 0 bases at J, with 16 bases in the middle. Looked up from germline, CDR1 is MGHDK and CDR2 is SYGVNS. This CDR3 contains 17 residues.

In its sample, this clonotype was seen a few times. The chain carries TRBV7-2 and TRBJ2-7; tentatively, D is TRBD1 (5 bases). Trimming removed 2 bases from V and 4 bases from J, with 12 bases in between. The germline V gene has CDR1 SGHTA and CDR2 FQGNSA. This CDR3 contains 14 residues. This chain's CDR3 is CASSLPGSTYEQYF. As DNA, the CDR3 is TGTGCCAGCAGCTTACCAGGGTCCACATACGAGCAGTACTTC.

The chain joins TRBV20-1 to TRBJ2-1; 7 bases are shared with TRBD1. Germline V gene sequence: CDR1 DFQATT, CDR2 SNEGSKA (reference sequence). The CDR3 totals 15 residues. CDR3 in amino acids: CSWGKGQLWHNEQFF. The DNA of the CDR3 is TGCAGCTGGGGGAAGGGACAGTTGTGGCACAATGAGCAGTTCTTC.

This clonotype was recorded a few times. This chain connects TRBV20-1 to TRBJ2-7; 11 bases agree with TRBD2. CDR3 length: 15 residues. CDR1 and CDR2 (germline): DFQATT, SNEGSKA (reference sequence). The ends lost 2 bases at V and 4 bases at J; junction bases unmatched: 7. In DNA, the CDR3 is TGCAGTGCTAGACCACTAGCGGGAGCGACGTACGAGCAGTACTTC. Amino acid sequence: CSARPLAGATYEQYF.

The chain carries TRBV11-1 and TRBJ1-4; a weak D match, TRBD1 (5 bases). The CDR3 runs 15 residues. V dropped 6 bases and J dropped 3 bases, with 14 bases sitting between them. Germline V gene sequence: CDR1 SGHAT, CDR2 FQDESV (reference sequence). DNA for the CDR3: TGTGCCAGCAGGTTAACCGGGACGGCTAATGAAAAACTGTTTTTT. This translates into CASRLTGTANEKLFF.

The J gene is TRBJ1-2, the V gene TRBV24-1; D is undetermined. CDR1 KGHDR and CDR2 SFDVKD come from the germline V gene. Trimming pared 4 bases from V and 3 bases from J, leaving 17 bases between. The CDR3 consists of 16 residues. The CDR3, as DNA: TGTGCCACCAGTGACCCATCGGCAGGTCTCGACTATGGCTACACCTTC. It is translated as CATSDPSAGLDYGYTF.